The rows below give T cell receptor beta chains drawn from one sample of a study of technical replicates of blood from a handful of donors. This table comes from immunoSEQ multiplex PCR, and its TCRdb copy is limited to in-frame clones, with some not included. The top ten clones hold around 0.21% of a sample with some 99,000 clones, 95% of them seen once. Sample: T cells isolated from PBMCs. These TCRs come from a human donor in good health. The CDR3 runs from the conserved cysteine through the conserved F or W. The D gene is left open where the match is weak. Part of the rows lack a size; the others show once, few, many or a class for expanded clones.

cdr3_length	clone_size	d_call	v_call	j_call	cdr3_aa	cdr3_nt
14	.	TRBD1	TRBV11-2	TRBJ1-2	CASSLSSGGNGYTF	TGTGCCAGCAGCTTGTCCTCAGGGGGGAATGGCTACACCTTC
13	.	.	TRBV10-2	TRBJ2-1	CASSEIAGNEQFF	TGCGCCAGCAGTGAGATTGCCGGGAATGAGCAGTTCTTC
15	.	.	TRBV5-4	TRBJ2-3	CASSPRAGDTDTQYF	TGTGCCAGCAGCCCGAGGGCAGGGGACACAGATACGCAGTATTTT
15	.	TRBD1	TRBV7-9	TRBJ2-1	CASSSNRGLYNEQFF	TGTGCCAGCAGTTCTAACAGGGGTCTCTACAATGAGCAGTTCTTC
14	.	.	TRBV5-1	TRBJ2-7	CASSPTSSPYEQYF	TGCGCCAGCAGCCCTACTAGTTCCCCCTACGAGCAGTACTTC
15	.	TRBD1	TRBV7-9	TRBJ2-7	CASSLVGQGAIEQYF	TGTGCCAGCAGCTTAGTAGGACAGGGGGCGATCGAGCAGTACTTC
14	.	.	TRBV27	TRBJ2-5	CASSLSLGGETQYF	TGTGCCAGCAGTTTATCTCTTGGCGGAGAGACCCAGTACTTC
12	.	.	TRBV30	TRBJ1-4	CAWSVTDEKLFF	TGTGCCTGGAGTGTAACAGACGAAAAACTGTTTTTT
16	.	TRBD2	TRBV4-2	TRBJ2-7	CASSQEGAGGTYEQYF	TGTGCCAGCAGCCAAGAAGGCGCGGGAGGCACCTACGAGCAGTACTTC
14	.	TRBD1	TRBV15	TRBJ2-3	CATRGTDFTDTQYF	TGTGCCACCAGGGGGACAGATTTCACAGATACGCAGTATTTT
13	once	.	TRBV5-6	TRBJ2-5	CASSLWSRPTQYF	TGTGCCAGCAGCTTGTGGTCGAGGCCGACCCAGTACTTC
14	.	TRBD2	TRBV7-9	TRBJ2-7	CASSSSGGVPEQYF	TGTGCCAGCAGCTCGTCCGGGGGGGTTCCCGAGCAGTACTTC
14	.	.	TRBV9	TRBJ1-1	CASSVSRSNTEAFF	TGTGCCAGCAGCGTAAGCCGGTCTAACACTGAAGCTTTCTTT
17	once	TRBD2	TRBV15	TRBJ2-3	CATSRELAGRARDTQYF	TGTGCCACCAGCAGAGAACTAGCGGGGAGGGCAAGGGATACGCAGTATTTT
17	.	TRBD2	TRBV11-2	TRBJ2-1	CASSPTRGAGGRNEQFF	TGTGCCAGCAGCCCGACCAGGGGAGCGGGAGGGCGCAATGAGCAGTTCTTC
16	.	TRBD2	TRBV18	TRBJ2-1	CASSPPLAGGGNEQFF	TGTGCCAGCTCACCACCCTTAGCGGGAGGAGGGAATGAGCAGTTCTTC
16	.	TRBD2	TRBV7-6	TRBJ2-7	CASSAKPGLAGYEQYF	TGTGCCAGCAGCGCAAAACCGGGACTAGCGGGGTACGAGCAGTACTTC
18	.	TRBD2	TRBV7-9	TRBJ2-1	CASSAEGLAGGPYNEQFF	TGTGCCAGCAGCGCCGAGGGACTAGCGGGGGGGCCGTACAATGAGCAGTTCTTC
15	once	TRBD1	TRBV9	TRBJ2-3	CASSEGTGLADTQYF	TGTGCCAGCAGCGAGGGGACAGGGTTGGCAGATACGCAGTATTTT
11	.	TRBD2	TRBV29-1	TRBJ2-7	CSVGRGDEQYF	TGCAGCGTTGGACGGGGGGACGAGCAGTACTTC
19	.	TRBD2	TRBV5-1	TRBJ2-1	CASSLVGGLAGFSPHEQFF	TGCGCCAGCAGCTTGGTCGGGGGACTAGCGGGTTTCTCGCCCCATGAGCAGTTCTTC
12	.	TRBD1	TRBV30	TRBJ1-1	CAWGGQGGKAFF	TGTGCCTGGGGCGGACAGGGAGGCAAAGCTTTCTTT
14	.	TRBD1	TRBV6-1	TRBJ1-4	CASRSRQGGEKLFF	TGTGCCAGCCGATCCCGACAGGGTGGTGAAAAACTGTTTTTT
11	.	TRBD2	TRBV20-1	TRBJ2-1	CSAPIGLVGFF	TGCAGTGCTCCTATCGGACTAGTGGGGTTCTTC
14	.	.	TRBV29-1	TRBJ2-7	CSVLARGTSYEQYF	TGCAGCGTTTTAGCTAGGGGAACGAGTTACGAGCAGTACTTC
20	.	TRBD1	TRBV27	TRBJ2-3	CASIPRPGTGYNSATDTQYF	TGTGCCAGCATCCCCCGGCCCGGGACAGGGTATAATTCTGCCACAGATACGCAGTATTTT
16	.	.	TRBV15	TRBJ2-5	CATSTLKTWSLETQYF	TGTGCCACCAGCACCCTCAAAACCTGGAGTCTAGAGACCCAGTACTTC
15	.	TRBD1	TRBV4-2	TRBJ1-6	CASSQEIQGASPLHF	TGTGCCAGCAGCCAAGAGATCCAGGGGGCATCACCCCTCCACTTT
14	.	TRBD1	TRBV6-5	TRBJ1-1	CASKQTGGNFEAFF	TGTGCCAGCAAACAGACAGGGGGCAACTTTGAAGCTTTCTTT
11	once	TRBD1	TRBV20-1	TRBJ1-2	CSASNRGGYTF	TGCAGTGCTAGCAACAGGGGAGGCTACACCTTC
12	.	TRBD1	TRBV19	TRBJ2-7	CASRQPGGEQYF	TGTGCCAGTAGGCAACCAGGGGGCGAGCAGTACTTC
12	.	.	TRBV7-9	TRBJ2-7	CASSPTSSEQYF	TGTGCCAGCAGCCCCACTAGTTCCGAGCAGTACTTC
14	.	.	TRBV25-1	TRBJ1-2	CASSFSLATYGYTF	TGTGCCAGCAGTTTTAGTTTAGCTACTTACGGCTACACCTTC
15	.	.	TRBV4-2	TRBJ1-5	CASSQDRTGNQPQHF	TGTGCCAGCAGCCAAGATCGGACTGGCAATCAGCCCCAGCATTTT
16	.	TRBD1	TRBV6-1	TRBJ1-5	CASSEPGGQGYQPQHF	TGTGCCAGCAGTGAGCCAGGCGGACAGGGGTATCAGCCCCAGCATTTT
16	.	TRBD2	TRBV5-1	TRBJ2-3	CASSSGLAGSTDTQYF	TGCGCCAGCAGCTCTGGCTTAGCGGGGTCCACAGATACGCAGTATTTT
17	.	TRBD2	TRBV6-1	TRBJ2-4	CASSEGFWGGEKNIQYF	TGTGCCAGCAGTGAAGGGTTTTGGGGGGGGGAAAAAAACATTCAGTACTTC
17	.	.	TRBV11-3	TRBJ1-2	CASSFLSGVLTNYGYTF	TGTGCCAGCAGCTTCCTCTCCGGGGTTCTAACTAACTATGGCTACACCTTC
17	.	.	TRBV15	TRBJ1-2	CATSRDTYQGQRYGYTF	TGTGCCACCAGCAGAGATACTTACCAAGGACAGCGGTATGGCTACACCTTC
15	few	.	TRBV27	TRBJ1-1	CASSPRGRLNTEAFF	TGTGCCAGCAGTCCCCGAGGGAGATTGAACACTGAAGCTTTCTTT
17	.	.	TRBV5-6	TRBJ1-6	CASSLAGESGFNSPLHF	TGTGCCAGCAGCTTGGCCGGAGAAAGCGGATTCAATTCACCCCTCCACTTT
14	.	TRBD1	TRBV6-5	TRBJ2-3	CASVGTGAKDTQYF	TGTGCCAGCGTGGGGACAGGGGCCAAAGATACGCAGTATTTT
14	.	.	TRBV7-9	TRBJ2-2	CAVSATGNTGELFF	TGTGCCGTTTCAGCTACGGGGAACACCGGGGAGCTGTTTTTT
13	.	.	TRBV11-2	TRBJ2-2	CASSYRNTGELFF	TGTGCCAGCAGCTACAGGAACACCGGGGAGCTGTTTTTT
15	.	TRBD1	TRBV9	TRBJ1-1	CASSPTTGGLTEAFF	TGTGCCAGCAGCCCAACGACAGGGGGCTTAACTGAAGCTTTCTTT
9	.	.	TRBV10-1	TRBJ2-7	CASYYEQYF	TGCGCCAGCTATTACGAGCAGTACTTC
15	.	TRBD1	TRBV19	TRBJ2-5	CASRTGALYQETQYF	TGTGCCAGTAGGACAGGGGCCTTGTACCAAGAGACCCAGTACTTC
13	.	.	TRBV7-3	TRBJ2-1	CASSIPRINEQFF	TGTGCCAGCAGCATTCCTCGTATTAATGAGCAGTTCTTC
15	.	TRBD2	TRBV19	TRBJ2-1	CASSIAAGVYNEQFF	TGTGCCAGTAGTATAGCGGCGGGGGTGTACAATGAGCAGTTCTTC
15	.	TRBD1	TRBV5-4	TRBJ2-7	CASSTTGRASYEQYF	TGTGCCAGCAGCACGACAGGGCGAGCCTCCTACGAGCAGTACTTC